This T cell receptor (beta chain) was observed in a study of blood T cell repertoires in COVID-19 (dated by TCRdb to 2018 to 2021). As for the study more broadly: The collaborator samples originated in the United States, Italy and Spain and spanned the acute and convalescent phases of COVID-19. The samples were drawn from two sources: the first 160 participants of the ongoing ImmuneRACE study, and 950 to 1,500 subjects contributed by 6 global collaborators. The material from the prospective study consisted of cDNA or gDNA derived from T cells, B-cell-depleted T cells, or PBMCs. Where HLA class I and class II types were available, the types were taken from metadata supplied by the sample provider, not from assay-based typing. The dataset comprised deeply sampled blood TCRbeta repertoires from subjects exposed to, actively infected with, or recovered from COVID-19. A de-identified subject ID, COVID-19 status, age in years and sex were almost always included in the sample metadata. The repertoires were released in a freely available public database intended as a resource for research on the immune response to SARS-CoV-2. The paper's findings and limits, for the study overall: How much clinical and demographic metadata was included differed by source and by participant, and the metadata was provided uncurated.

From the germline V gene, CDR1 is MNHEY and CDR2 is SVGAGI. V loses 4 bases of germline sequence and J loses 2 bases, and the interval between the two ends is 6 bases. Spanning cysteine to phenylalanine, the CDR3 consists of 13 amino acids. Just the 39-base CDR3 DNA is kept, in frame starting at base 1. Regarding this clone: What antigen it recognizes has not been identified. No base-level quality is on record; no much larger clone is a single base apart.

A second Seattle source provided samples from volunteer blood donors who had recovered from COVID-19. Collaborating institutions collected whole blood in K2EDTA tubes following their own protocols. For TCRbeta analysis, collaborators shipped samples as frozen whole blood, isolated PBMCs, or DNA extracted from either of those sample types. TCRbeta CDR3 regions were amplified from genomic DNA using the immunoSEQ Assay, a bias-controlled multiplex PCR. Regarding the original processing steps: The number of nucleated cells in each sample was estimated by amplification of reference gene primers within the assay. To quantify the absolute abundance of each unique TCRbeta CDR3 rearrangement, sequence reads were collapsed and filtered. For each sample, productive Simpson clonality was calculated as the square root of Simpson's diversity index across productive rearrangements. TCRdb limited this immuneACCESS table to in-frame rearrangements with V and J called. A share of clones is missing; checked studies link under half to unresolved V genes, and the rest is unexplained. V, J and clone size derive from that table, while D and trimming were established from the DNA sequence. For this sample the table gives about 220,000 clones, of which roughly four fifths were detected only once. The top ten clonotypes cover around 2.7% of the sample.

The V and J genes are TRBV6-5 and TRBJ1-3, with no confidently assigned D gene. The sample taken for sequencing was peripheral blood. The receptor comes from a woman between 25 and 40 years old who had recovered from COVID-19. The CDR3 is CASSSGPGNTIYF. The bases are TGTGCCAGCAGTTCAGGTCCTGGAAACACCATATATTTT.